The 27 T cell receptor beta chains below were found in one sample sequenced in a study of blood T cell repertoires in COVID-19. This table comes from immunoSEQ multiplex PCR, and its TCRdb copy is limited to in-frame clones, with some not included. The sample contains around 25,000 clones, roughly 90% of which appear only once. Sequences were obtained from peripheral blood. These TCRs come from a human donor in a cohort sampled during active COVID-19.

The rearrangement links TRBV19 to TRBJ2-3; 9 bases map to TRBD1. Losses at the gene ends were 5 bases for V and 2 bases for J; bases not matched to a gene: 8. Germline loops: CDR1 LNHDA, CDR2 SQIVND (reference sequence). The CDR3 extends over 16 amino acids. CDR3 DNA sequence: TGTGCCAGTAGTCGCACAGGGGGCGAGGTCACAGATACGCAGTATTTT. Translation: CASSRTGGEVTDTQYF.

This chain joins TRBV2 and TRBJ2-2; 7 nucleotides align to TRBD2. Germline V gene lookup returns CDR1 SNHLY and CDR2 FYNNEI. V trimming: 7 bases; J trimming: 2 bases; junction bases outside the gene matches: 4. The CDR3 consists of 14 residues. The CDR3 region is CASKAGENTGELFF. The CDR3 DNA reads as TGTGCCAGCAAGGCGGGGGAAAACACCGGGGAGCTGTTTTTT.

V and J are TRBV19 and TRBJ2-7; perhaps TRBD2 as D (5 bases). The germline V gene has CDR1 LNHDA and CDR2 SQIVND (reference sequence). The CDR3 has 12 amino acids. Trimming removed 5 bases at V and 3 bases at J, with 8 bases between. The CDR3 sequence: CASSPRDYEQYF. In DNA form, the CDR3 reads TGTGCCAGTAGTCCCCGGGACTACGAGCAGTACTTC.

This chain uses TRBV7-9 with TRBJ2-6; D gene uncertain. The germline gives CDR1 SEHNR, CDR2 FQNEAQ (reference sequence). Trimming stripped 5 bases from V and 0 bases from J, with 8 bases between. This CDR3 contains 15 residues. The CDR3 region is CASSQLSSGANVLTF. CDR3 coding DNA: TGTGCCAGCAGCCAACTTAGCTCTGGGGCCAACGTCCTGACTTTC. Based on the CDR3 plus reference TRBV7-9 and TRBJ2-6, the full variable domain is DTGVSQNPRHKITKRGQNVTFRCDPISEHNRLYWYRQTLGQGPEFLTYFQNEAQLEKSRLLSDRFSAERPKGSFSTLEIQRTEQGDSAMYLCASSQLSSGANVLTFGAGSRLTVL.

The V and J genes are TRBV2 and TRBJ2-1; the match to TRBD1 covers 8 bases. Unmatched junction bases numbered 14, after V lost 4 bases and J lost 9 bases. This CDR3 contains 16 residues. Germline CDR1 and CDR2: SNHLY and FYNNEI. The CDR3 sequence: CASSGRDRGSGREQFF. The CDR3 nucleotides are TGTGCCAGCAGTGGACGTGACAGGGGATCCGGCCGTGAGCAGTTCTTC.

The chain combines TRBV5-6 with TRBJ1-2; no clear D gene. This CDR3 has 13 residues. Germline V gene sequence: CDR1 SGHDT, CDR2 YYEEEE. The V end was cut by 4 bases, the J end by 3 bases, with 10 bases between. The CDR3: CASSPDIYYGYTF. Here the CDR3 DNA reads TGTGCCAGCAGCCCTGACATTTACTATGGCTACACCTTC. Variable domain in full (rest from reference TRBV5-6 and TRBJ1-2): DAGVTQSPTHLIKTRGQQVTLRCSPKSGHDTVSWYQQALGQGPQFIFQYYEEEERQRGNFPDRFSGHQFPNYSSELNVNALLLGDSALYLCASSPDIYYGYTFGSGTRLTVV.

The V call is TRBV10-2, the J call TRBJ2-2; TRBD2 is a possible D gene (5 bases). In germline, CDR1 is WSHSY, CDR2 SAAADI. The ends were cut back, 6 bases at V and 2 bases at J, with 16 bases in the middle. This CDR3 is built from 16 residues. CDR3 region: CASRDGEWANTGELFF. In DNA, the CDR3 is TGCGCCAGCAGGGACGGGGAGTGGGCCAACACCGGGGAGCTGTTTTTT.

The genes are TRBV5-1 and TRBJ1-5, with 7 bases fitting TRBD1. The CDR3 is 14 residues long. The V gene end was trimmed by 4 bases and the J gene end by 4 bases; junction bases not matched to a gene: 5. Germline V gene sequence: CDR1 SGHRS, CDR2 YFSETQ. Written as DNA, the CDR3 is TGCGCCAGCAGCCTAGGGACAGAGAATCAGCCCCAGCATTTT. Translating it yields CASSLGTENQPQHF.

J is TRBJ2-7 and V is TRBV7-9; D is perhaps TRBD2 (6 bases). The CDR3 contains 12 residues. Germline CDR1 and CDR2: SEHNR and FQNEAQ (reference sequence). V dropped 4 bases and J dropped 10 bases, with 14 bases sitting between them. The CDR3, as DNA: TGTGCCAGCAGCTCATTGGGACTTAGACAGTACTTC. Translation: CASSSLGLRQYF.

The V and J genes are TRBV6-1 and TRBJ2-1; 9 bases are a match to TRBD2. The germline V gene encodes CDR1 MNHNS and CDR2 SASEGT. The CDR3 totals 16 residues. With 2 bases clipped from V and 6 bases from J, the junction kept 8 bases outside the gene matches. The CDR3 region is CASSEILGGGGNEQFF. The CDR3 DNA reads TGTGCCAGCAGTGAAATTCTTGGCGGGGGGGGCAATGAGCAGTTCTTC.

The chain has TRBV19 and TRBJ2-2; 10 nucleotides match TRBD1. V shed 4 bases and J 4 bases; nucleotides not matched to a gene: 6. CDR1 and CDR2 from the germline V gene are LNHDA and SQIVND (reference sequence). CDR3 length: 16 amino acids. The CDR3 here is CASSTGTGELTGELFF. CDR3 in DNA: TGTGCCAGTAGTACTGGGACAGGGGAGCTCACCGGGGAGCTGTTTTTT.

V gene TRBV3-1 (or the pseudogene TRBV3-2) combines with J gene TRBJ2-3; 9 positions agree with TRBD2. The CDR3 has 16 residues. With V trimmed by 1 base and J by 2 bases, 4 bases remained unmatched. Germline V gene sequence: CDR1 LGHDT, CDR2 YNNKEL (reference sequence). Here the CDR3 DNA reads TGTGCCAGCAGCCAAGGTCAGCGGGGGGCCACAGATACGCAGTATTTT. Protein: CASSQGQRGATDTQYF.

This rearrangement joins TRBV5-1 to TRBJ1-5; TRBD1 is a possible D gene (5 bases). The ends were cut back, 4 bases at V and 0 bases at J, with 11 bases in the middle. The CDR3 has 15 residues. CDR1 is SGHRS and CDR2 is YFSETQ in the germline V gene. CDR3 sequence: CASSAGTSSNQPQHF. The CDR3 DNA is TGCGCCAGCAGCGCCGGGACTTCTAGCAATCAGCCCCAGCATTTT.

This chain joins TRBV27 and TRBJ1-2; 8 nucleotides match TRBD1. The germline V gene has CDR1 MNHEY and CDR2 SMNVEV (reference sequence). The CDR3 contains 12 residues. V trimming: 6 bases; J trimming: 7 bases; junction bases outside the gene matches: 4. CDR3: CASRTGVGGYTF. Here the CDR3 DNA reads TGTGCCAGCAGGACAGGGGTCGGTGGCTACACCTTC.

The chain links TRBV10-3 to TRBJ1-2; 7 nucleotides line up with TRBD1. The CDR3 covers 12 residues. Germline V lookup: CDR1 ENHRY, CDR2 SYGVKD. The trim removed 8 bases at V and 2 bases at J, leaving 2 bases unmatched. The CDR3 reads CAIRTGNYGYTF. Written as DNA, the CDR3 is TGTGCCATCCGGACAGGAAACTATGGCTACACCTTC.

This clone was detected only a few times. The rearrangement joins TRBV7-9 to TRBJ2-2; 9 bases agree with TRBD1. CDR1 and CDR2 from the germline V gene are SEHNR and FQNEAQ (reference sequence). CDR3 length: 17 residues. After removal of 0 bases from V and 5 bases from J, the junction contained 7 bases not matched to a gene. This CDR3 is CASSLAGQGSRTGELFF. In DNA, the CDR3 is TGTGCCAGCAGCTTAGCGGGACAGGGATCCAGAACCGGGGAGCTGTTTTTT.

The chain couples TRBV19 to TRBJ1-3; 7 bases match TRBD1. The CDR3 length is 14 residues. Germline V gene lookup returns CDR1 LNHDA and CDR2 SQIVND (reference sequence). V dropped 6 bases and J dropped 4; count of bases not matched to a gene: 6. CDR3 nucleotide sequence: TGTGCCAGTAGCCTGACAGGGATCGGAAACACCATATATTTT. As protein: CASSLTGIGNTIYF.

The chain carries TRBV21-1 and TRBJ1-2. TRBV21-1 is noted as a pseudogene. This CDR3 region has 13 residues. CDR3 residues: CASSKSREDGYTF. Written as DNA, the CDR3 is TGTGCCAGCAGCAAAAGTCGGGAGGACGGCTACACCTTC.

CDR3: CASSGAGSNTEAFF. CDR3 in DNA: TGTGCCAGCAGCGGAGCAGGGTCGAACACTGAAGCTTTCTTT. The rearrangement links TRBV9 to TRBJ1-1; D perhaps matches TRBD1 (5 bases). Germline V gene sequence: CDR1 SGDLS, CDR2 YYNGEE. V lost 3 bases and J lost 1, with 10 bases in between. This CDR3 comprises 14 residues. The full variable domain, in which reference TRBV9 and TRBJ1-1 provide the parts outside the CDR3, is DSGVTQTPKHLITATGQRVTLRCSPRSGDLSVYWYQQSLDQGLQFLIQYYNGEERAKGNILERFSAQQFPDLHSELNLSSLELGDSALYFCASSGAGSNTEAFFGQGTRLTVV.

V usage is TRBV6-1 and J usage is TRBJ1-2; D not resolved. The CDR3 consists of 13 residues. CDR1 and CDR2 (germline): MNHNS, SASEGT. V lost 2 bases and J lost 7, with 11 bases in between. CDR3 DNA: TGTGCCAGCAGTGAACGCGCTTCGGGTGGCTACACCTTC. Residues: CASSERASGGYTF.

The chain is built from TRBV6-1 and TRBJ2-3, with D tentatively TRBD2 (5 bases). Germline CDR1 and CDR2: MNHNS and SASEGT. CDR3 size: 15 residues. Trimming removed 3 bases from V and 1 base from J, with 11 bases in between. The DNA for the CDR3 is TGTGCCAGCAGTGACCCGGGGTCGGGCACAGATACGCAGTATTTT. Translating gives CASSDPGSGTDTQYF.

The rearrangement links TRBV9 to TRBJ2-5; tentative D call: TRBD1 (6 bases). From germline, CDR1 is SGDLS and CDR2 YYNGEE. The CDR3 runs to 14 residues. The germline V and J ends were trimmed by 4 bases and 4 bases, with 14 bases remaining between them. This CDR3 reads CASSLTGSGETQYF. In DNA form, the CDR3 reads TGTGCCAGCAGCTTAACAGGGAGTGGAGAGACCCAGTACTTC. The complete variable domain, with remaining parts taken from reference TRBV9 and TRBJ2-5, reads DSGVTQTPKHLITATGQRVTLRCSPRSGDLSVYWYQQSLDQGLQFLIQYYNGEERAKGNILERFSAQQFPDLHSELNLSSLELGDSALYFCASSLTGSGETQYFGPGTRLLVL.

V usage is TRBV30 and J usage is TRBJ2-7, with TRBD1 as a possible D gene (5 bases). V was clipped by 1 base and J by 6 bases, with 13 bases between them. The CDR3 sequence is 13 residues long. The germline V gene encodes CDR1 GTSNPN and CDR2 SVGIG (reference sequence). CDR3 region: CAWSAQQVGEQYF. The CDR3 DNA sequence: TGTGCCTGGAGTGCCCAACAGGTTGGCGAGCAGTACTTC.

CDR3 coding DNA: TGCGCCAGCAGTGAGTCGAGGACAGAGTACAATGAGCAGTTCTTC. Its protein is CASSESRTEYNEQFF. V usage is TRBV10-1 and J usage is TRBJ2-1; a weak D match, TRBD1 (6 bases). From germline, CDR1 is WNHNN and CDR2 SYGVQD (reference sequence). The ends were cut back, 0 bases at V and 4 bases at J, with 10 bases in the middle. The CDR3 has 15 amino acids.

This clone occurred once. This sequence joins TRBV7-8 and TRBJ2-1; 9 nucleotides agree with TRBD1. The CDR3 is 14 residues long. Trimming removed 5 bases from V and 10 bases from J; junction bases left unmatched: 9. CDR1 and CDR2 (germline): SGHVS, FQNEAQ. CDR3 DNA sequence: TGTGCCAGCAGCCAACAACCGACAGGGGGGGAGCAGTTCTTC. Protein product: CASSQQPTGGEQFF.

This chain links TRBV4-1 with TRBJ2-6, with 11 bases fitting TRBD1. The J segment lost 5 bases and the V segment lost 1 base, leaving 1 base of the junction unmatched. The germline V gene has CDR1 MGHRA and CDR2 YSYEKL. The CDR3 consists of 16 residues. The CDR3 nucleotides are TGCGCCAGCAGCCAAGGGACAGGGGGCTGGGCCAACGTCCTGACTTTC. Its protein product is CASSQGTGGWANVLTF.

CDR3 residues: CSVHLAGNTDTQYF. The CDR3 nucleotides are TGCAGCGTTCACCTAGCGGGAAATACAGATACGCAGTATTTT. J is TRBJ2-3 and V is TRBV29-1; 9 bases match TRBD2. The junction had 6 bases not matched to a gene; V was cut back by 5 bases and J by 3 bases. The germline V gene has CDR1 SQVTM and CDR2 ANQGSEA. The CDR3 is 14 amino acids.